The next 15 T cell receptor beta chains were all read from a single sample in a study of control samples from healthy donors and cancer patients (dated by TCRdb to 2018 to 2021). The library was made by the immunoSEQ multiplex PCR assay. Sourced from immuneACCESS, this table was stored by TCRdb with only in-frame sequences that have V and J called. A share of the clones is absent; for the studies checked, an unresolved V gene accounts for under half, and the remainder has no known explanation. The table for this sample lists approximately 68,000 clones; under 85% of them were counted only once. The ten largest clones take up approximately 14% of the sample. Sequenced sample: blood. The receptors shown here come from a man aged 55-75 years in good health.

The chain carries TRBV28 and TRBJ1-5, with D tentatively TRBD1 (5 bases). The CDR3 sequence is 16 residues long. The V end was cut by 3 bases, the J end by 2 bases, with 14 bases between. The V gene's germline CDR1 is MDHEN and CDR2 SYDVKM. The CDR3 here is CASSFRQPGGNQPQHF. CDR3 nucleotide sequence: TGTGCCAGCAGTTTTAGACAGCCCGGAGGCAATCAGCCCCAGCATTTT.

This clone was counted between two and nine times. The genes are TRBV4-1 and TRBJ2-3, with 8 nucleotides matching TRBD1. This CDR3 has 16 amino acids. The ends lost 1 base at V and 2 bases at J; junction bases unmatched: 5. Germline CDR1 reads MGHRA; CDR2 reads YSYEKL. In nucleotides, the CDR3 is TGCGCCAGCAGCCAAGCGACAGGGGTAGACACAGATACGCAGTATTTT. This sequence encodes CASSQATGVDTDTQYF.

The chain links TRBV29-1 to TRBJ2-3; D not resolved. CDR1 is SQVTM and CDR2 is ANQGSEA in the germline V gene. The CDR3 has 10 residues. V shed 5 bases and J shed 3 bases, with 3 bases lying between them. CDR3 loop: CSVRTDTQYF. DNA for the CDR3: TGCAGCGTTAGGACAGATACGCAGTATTTT.

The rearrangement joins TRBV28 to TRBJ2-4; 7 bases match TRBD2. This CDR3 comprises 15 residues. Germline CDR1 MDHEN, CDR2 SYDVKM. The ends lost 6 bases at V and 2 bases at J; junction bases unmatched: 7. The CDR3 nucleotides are TGTGCCAGCAGCGGACTAGTTAATACCAAAAACATTCAGTACTTC. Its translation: CASSGLVNTKNIQYF.

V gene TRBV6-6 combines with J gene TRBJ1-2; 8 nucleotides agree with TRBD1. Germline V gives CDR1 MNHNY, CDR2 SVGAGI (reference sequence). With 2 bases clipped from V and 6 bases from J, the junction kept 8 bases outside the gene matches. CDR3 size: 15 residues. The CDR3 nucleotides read TGTGCCAGCAGTTACCCAGGACAGGGCAGAAATGGCTACACCTTC. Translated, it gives CASSYPGQGRNGYTF.

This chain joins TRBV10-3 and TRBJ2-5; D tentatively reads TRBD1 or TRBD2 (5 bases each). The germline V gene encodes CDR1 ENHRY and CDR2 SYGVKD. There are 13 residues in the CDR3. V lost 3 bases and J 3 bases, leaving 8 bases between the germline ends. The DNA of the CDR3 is TGTGCCATCAGTGATGGGGGAAAAGAGACCCAGTACTTC. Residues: CAISDGGKETQYF.

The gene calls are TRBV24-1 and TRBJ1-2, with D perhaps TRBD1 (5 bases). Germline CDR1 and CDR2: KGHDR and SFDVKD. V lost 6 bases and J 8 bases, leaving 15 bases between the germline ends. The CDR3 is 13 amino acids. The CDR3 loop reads CATSRTPSTGYTF. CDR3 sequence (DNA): TGTGCCACCAGTCGGACACCCAGTACGGGCTACACCTTC.

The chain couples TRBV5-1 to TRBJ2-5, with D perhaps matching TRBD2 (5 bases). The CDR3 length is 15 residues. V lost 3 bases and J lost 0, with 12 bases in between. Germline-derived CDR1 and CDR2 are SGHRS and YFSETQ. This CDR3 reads CASSSGSGHQETQYF. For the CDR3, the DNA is TGCGCCAGCAGCTCGGGAAGCGGACACCAAGAGACCCAGTACTTC.

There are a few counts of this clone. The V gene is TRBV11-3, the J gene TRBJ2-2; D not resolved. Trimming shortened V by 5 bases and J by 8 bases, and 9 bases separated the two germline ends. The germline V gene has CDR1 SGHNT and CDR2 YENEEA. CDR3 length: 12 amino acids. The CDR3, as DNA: TGTGCCAGCAGCACCCGCCCTGGGGAGCTGTTTTTT. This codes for CASSTRPGELFF.

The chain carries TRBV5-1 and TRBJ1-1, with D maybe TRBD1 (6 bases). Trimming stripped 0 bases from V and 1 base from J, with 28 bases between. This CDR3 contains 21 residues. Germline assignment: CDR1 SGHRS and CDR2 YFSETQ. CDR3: CASSLALSRSQRQAKNTEAFF. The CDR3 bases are TGCGCCAGCAGCTTGGCCTTATCCCGTTCCCAGAGACAGGCCAAGAACACTGAAGCTTTCTTT.

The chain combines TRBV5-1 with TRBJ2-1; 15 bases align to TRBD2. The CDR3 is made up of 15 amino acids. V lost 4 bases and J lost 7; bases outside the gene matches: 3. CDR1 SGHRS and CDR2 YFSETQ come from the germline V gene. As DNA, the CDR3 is TGCGCCAGCAGCCTAGGGACTAGCGGGAGGAATGAGCAGTTCTTC. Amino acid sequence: CASSLGTSGRNEQFF.

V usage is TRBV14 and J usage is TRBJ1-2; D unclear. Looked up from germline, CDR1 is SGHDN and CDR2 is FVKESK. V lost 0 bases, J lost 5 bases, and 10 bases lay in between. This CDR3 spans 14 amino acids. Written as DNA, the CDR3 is TGTGCCAGCAGCCAAGAGATCGATGGGTATGGCTACACCTTC. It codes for CASSQEIDGYGYTF. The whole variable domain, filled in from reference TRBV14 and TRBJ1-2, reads EAGVTQFPSHSVIEKGQTVTLRCDPISGHDNLYWYRRVMGKEIKFLLHFVKESKQDESGMPNNRFLAERTGGTYSTLKVQPAELEDSGVYFCASSQEIDGYGYTFGSGTRLTVV.

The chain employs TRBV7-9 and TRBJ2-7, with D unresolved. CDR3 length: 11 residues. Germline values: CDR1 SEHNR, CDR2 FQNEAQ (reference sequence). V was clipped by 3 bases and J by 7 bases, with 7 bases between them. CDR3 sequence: CASSLRLEQYF. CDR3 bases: TGTGCCAGCAGCTTGCGTCTAGAGCAGTACTTC.

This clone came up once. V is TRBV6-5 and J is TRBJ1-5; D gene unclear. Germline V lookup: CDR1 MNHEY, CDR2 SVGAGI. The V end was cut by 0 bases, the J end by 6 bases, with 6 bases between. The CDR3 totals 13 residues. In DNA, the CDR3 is TGTGCCAGCAGTTACTCAGTGTTTCAGCCCCAGCATTTT. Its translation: CASSYSVFQPQHF.

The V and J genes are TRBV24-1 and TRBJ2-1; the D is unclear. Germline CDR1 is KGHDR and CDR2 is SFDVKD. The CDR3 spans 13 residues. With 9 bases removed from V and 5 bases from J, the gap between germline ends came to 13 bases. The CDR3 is CATANLVDNEQFF. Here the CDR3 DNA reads TGTGCCACCGCCAATCTAGTGGACAATGAGCAGTTCTTC.